Included here is one T cell receptor (beta chain) sequence, with context. Its antigen is unidentified. Sequencing used immunoSEQ multiplex PCR; TCRdb keeps in-frame clones, though not all of them. Seen here are 30,000 to 40,000 clones, roughly nine tenths observed once, and the top ten hold over 8.5%. The record originates from a study of OX40 agonist ivuxolimab in advanced cancers. The wider study: The dose-escalation group included hepatocellular carcinoma, melanoma, renal cell carcinoma and head and neck cancer.

General study points: Nonresponders, in some cases, also had low normalized T-cell clonal expansion. More expanded clones were seen, on average, in CD8+ T cells than in CD4+.

The CDR3 is 16 amino acids. Germline values: CDR1 MNHEY, CDR2 SVGAGI. Trimming cost V 0 bases and J 0 bases, with 12 bases left between them. The V gene is TRBV6-5, the J gene TRBJ2-7, with D perhaps TRBD2 (6 bases). The clonotype comes from an adult with an advanced solid tumor such as melanoma, head and neck, liver or kidney cancer. The sequencing used CD4+ or CD8+ T cells sorted from blood, collected in a trial of the OX40 agonist ivuxolimab. As DNA, the CDR3 is TGTGCCAGCAGTTACTCGATAGGAGGGGCCTCCTACGAGCAGTACTTC. Protein sequence: CASSYSIGGASYEQYF.